Below, 2 T cell receptor beta chains from the same sample are listed, as sequenced in a study of OX40 agonist ivuxolimab in advanced cancers. Profiled with immunoSEQ multiplex PCR; TCRdb holds only in-frame clones, not every one. The sample records about 26,000 clones, about three quarters being singletons. The sample consisted of CD4+ or CD8+ T cells sorted from blood, taken in a trial of the OX40 agonist ivuxolimab. Receptors originate from an adult with an advanced solid tumor such as melanoma, head and neck, liver or kidney cancer.

V gene TRBV25-1 combines with J gene TRBJ2-7, with D perhaps given as TRBD1 or TRBD2 (5 bases each). The CDR3 consists of 16 residues. V was clipped by 4 bases and J by 4 bases, with 20 bases between them. CDR1 is MGHDK and CDR2 is SYGVNS in the germline V gene. This CDR3 is CASSVWDGWNSYEQYF. The CDR3 DNA follows: TGTGCCAGCAGTGTCTGGGACGGGTGGAACAGTTACGAGCAGTACTTC.

The chain recombines TRBV7-9 with TRBJ2-5; the D gene is possibly TRBD2 (5 bases). This CDR3 comprises 11 residues. V was pared by 5 bases and J by 9 bases, with 10 bases between. The germline gives CDR1 SEHNR, CDR2 FQNEAQ (reference sequence). The CDR3, as DNA: TGTGCCAGCAGCCCGGGGTTGGCCCAGTACTTC. Its protein is CASSPGLAQYF.